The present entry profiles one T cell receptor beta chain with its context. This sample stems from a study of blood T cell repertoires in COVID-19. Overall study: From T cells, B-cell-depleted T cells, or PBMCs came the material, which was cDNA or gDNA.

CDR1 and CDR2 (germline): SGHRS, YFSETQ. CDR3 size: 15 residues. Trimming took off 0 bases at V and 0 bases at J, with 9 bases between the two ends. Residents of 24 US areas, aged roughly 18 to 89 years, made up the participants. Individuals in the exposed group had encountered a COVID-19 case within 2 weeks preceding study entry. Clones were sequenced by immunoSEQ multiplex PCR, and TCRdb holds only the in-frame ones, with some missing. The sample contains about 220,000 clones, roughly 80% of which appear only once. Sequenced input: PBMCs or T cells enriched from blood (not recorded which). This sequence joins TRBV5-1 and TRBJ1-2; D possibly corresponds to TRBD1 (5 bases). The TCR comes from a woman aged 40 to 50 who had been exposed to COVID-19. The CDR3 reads CASSLGQPANYGYTF. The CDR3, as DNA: TGCGCCAGCAGCTTGGGACAGCCCGCTAACTATGGCTACACCTTC.